The 24 T cell receptor beta chains below all came from one sample that was sequenced in a study of response to subunit inactivated influenza vaccine. TCRdb re-analysed the RT-PCR reads in MiXCR, keeping a single row per CDR3 protein. The sample lists 450,000 to 600,000 distinct CDR3 sequences; approximately 7.3% were seen once. The sequences come from PBMCs from blood, collected around 25 months after vaccination. The receptors here all came from a man aged 50-75 years who received an inactivated influenza vaccine.

CDR3 sequence (DNA): TGTGCCAGCAGCCAGATGACAGGAGTGCACTATGGCTACACCTTC. This encodes CASSQMTGVHYGYTF. The J gene is TRBJ1-2, the V gene TRBV14; possible D gene TRBD1, 6 bases. This CDR3 is built from 15 residues. Germline V lookup: CDR1 SGHDN, CDR2 FVKESK. V shed 3 bases and J shed 3 bases, with 14 bases lying between them.

V and J are TRBV20-1 and TRBJ2-1, with no clear D. The germline V and J ends were trimmed by 6 bases and 7 bases, with 25 bases remaining between them. The CDR3 contains 16 residues. Per the germline V gene, CDR1 is DFQATT and CDR2 is SNEGSKA (reference sequence). CDR3 protein: CSALGFASLVTNEQFF. CDR3 DNA: TGCAGTGCCTTGGGGTTCGCGTCGTTAGTCACTAATGAGCAGTTCTTC.

This clonotype has a handful of counts. The rearrangement uses TRBV20-1 and TRBJ1-1, with a tentative D call TRBD1 (5 bases). The CDR3 length is 13 residues. CDR1 DFQATT and CDR2 SNEGSKA come from the germline V gene (reference sequence). The CDR3 region has the DNA TGCAGGGCCGGAGGGGAGGTTGGAACTGAAGCTTTCTTT. The encoded protein is CRAGGEVGTEAFF.

This clonotype appeared a few times. The chain joins TRBV20-1 to TRBJ2-7, with D possibly TRBD1 on 6 matching bases. V lost 0 bases and J 2 bases, leaving 8 bases between the germline ends. The CDR3 has 13 amino acids. Germline V lookup: CDR1 DFQATT, CDR2 SNEGSKA (reference sequence). CDR3 region: CSAREGATYEQYF. As DNA, the CDR3 is TGCAGTGCTAGAGAGGGGGCAACCTACGAGCAGTACTTC.

This clonotype was counted ten times or more. This sequence joins TRBV6-5 and TRBJ2-5; TRBD1 is a possible D gene (5 bases). The length of the CDR3 is 17 residues. Germline CDR1 MNHEY, CDR2 SVGAGI. V was clipped by 0 bases and J by 1 base, with 15 bases between them. The CDR3 region has the DNA TGTGCCAGCAGTTACTCATTAGTTTATGGGGCCCAAGAGACCCAGTACTTC. Its translation is CASSYSLVYGAQETQYF.

A few counts support this clonotype. V usage is TRBV5-1 and J usage is TRBJ1-5, with 8 positions matching TRBD1. The CDR3 loop spans 14 amino acids. Unmatched junction bases numbered 3, after V lost 0 bases and J lost 7 bases. Germline-derived CDR1 and CDR2 are SGHRS and YFSETQ. Here the CDR3 DNA reads TGCGCCAGCAGCTTGGAGGGGGACAGGCAGCCCCAGCATTTT. It yields the protein CASSLEGDRQPQHF. Supplemented by reference TRBV5-1 and TRBJ1-5, the full variable domain reads KAGVTQTPRYLIKTRGQQVTLSCSPISGHRSVSWYQQTPGQGLQFLFEYFSETQRNKGNFPGRFSGRQFSNSRSEMNVSTLELGDSALYLCASSLEGDRQPQHFGDGTRLSIL.

V and J are TRBV11-3 and TRBJ2-1; 8 bases are shared with TRBD1. J gave up 2 bases and V 5 bases, and 8 bases lay outside the gene matches. The germline V gene encodes CDR1 SGHNT and CDR2 YENEEA. The CDR3 length is 16 residues. CDR3 protein: CASSQRTGSTYNEQFF. The CDR3 DNA reads as TGTGCCAGCAGCCAGAGGACAGGGAGTACCTACAATGAGCAGTTCTTC.

The CDR3 region is CAIRGSETGTQYF. The CDR3 DNA reads as TGTGCCATCCGGGGATCGGAGACAGGGACGCAGTATTTT. The chain combines TRBV10-3 with TRBJ2-3; 7 bases fit TRBD1. From germline, CDR1 is ENHRY and CDR2 SYGVKD. CDR3 size: 13 residues. Trimming at V came to 8 bases and at J to 9 bases, leaving 11 bases not matched to a gene.

The chain joins TRBV7-2 to TRBJ1-5; the D gene is possibly TRBD1 (5 bases). CDR1 is SGHTA, CDR2 FQGNSA, per germline. There are 15 residues in the CDR3. V gave up 1 base and J gave up 5 bases, with 12 bases separating them. The CDR3 DNA follows: TGTGCCAGCAGCTTAGGGACAACAAGGGATCAGCCCCAGCATTTT. Translation: CASSLGTTRDQPQHF.

Regarding this clonotype: A junction end diverges from the germline sequence, so it may reflect a read error. The V call is TRBV3-1, the J call TRBJ2-2, with D perhaps matching TRBD2 (6 bases). Germline CDR1 and CDR2: LGHDT and YNNKEL (reference sequence). The CDR3 has 17 residues. CDR3 sequence (DNA): TGTGCCAGCAGCGGACTACAGACACCCTCGAGCACCTGGGAGCTGTTTTTT. Its translation is CASSGLQTPSSTWELFF.

This chain connects TRBV18 to TRBJ2-3; D is perhaps TRBD1 or TRBD2 (5 bases each). The germline V and J ends were trimmed by 3 bases and 3 bases, with 13 bases remaining between them. There are 15 residues in the CDR3. Germline V gives CDR1 KGHSH, CDR2 LQKENI. The CDR3 region is CASSPVRESTDTQYF. The CDR3 region has the DNA TGTGCCAGCTCACCGGTCAGGGAGTCAACAGATACGCAGTATTTT.

The rearrangement uses TRBV6-5 and TRBJ1-5, with TRBD1 as a possible D gene (6 bases). Germline CDR1 reads MNHEY; CDR2 reads SVGAGI. The V and J ends lost 0 bases and 6 bases respectively, with 12 bases between them. The CDR3 sequence is 15 residues long. CDR3 nucleotides: TGTGCCAGCAGTTACTCGAGGAGGGGGAGTCAGCCCCAGCATTTT. The encoded protein is CASSYSRRGSQPQHF.

The V gene is TRBV28, the J gene TRBJ2-7; 7 bases align to TRBD2. This CDR3 has 16 residues. V lost 2 bases and J lost 4; bases outside the gene matches: 11. Germline-derived CDR1 and CDR2 are MDHEN and SYDVKM. The chain's CDR3 is CASSLDSRGVIYEQYF. The CDR3 bases are TGTGCCAGCAGTTTAGACTCACGGGGGGTAATATACGAGCAGTACTTC.

The CDR3, as DNA: TGTGCCAGCTCAACAGGGGGCACCGGGGAGCTGTTTTTT. Its translation is CASSTGGTGELFF. The rearrangement uses TRBV7-8 and TRBJ2-2; the match to TRBD1 covers 8 bases. The CDR3 extends over 13 amino acids. Germline V CDR1 and CDR2: SGHVS, FQNEAQ. V lost 8 bases and J lost 4; bases outside the gene matches: 3.

The rearrangement uses TRBV7-9 and TRBJ2-3; D is perhaps TRBD2 (5 bases). The CDR3 consists of 14 residues. Trimming removed 1 base from V and 5 bases from J, with 10 bases in between. CDR1 is SEHNR, CDR2 FQNEAQ, per germline (reference sequence). CDR3 nucleotides: TGTGCCAGCAGCTTAGGATCGGGGATAGATACGCAGTATTTT. Its translation is CASSLGSGIDTQYF.

There are a few counts of this clonotype. The chain combines TRBV15 with TRBJ2-5; 10 nucleotides match TRBD1. Germline V lookup: CDR1 LNHNV, CDR2 YYDKDF (reference sequence). The length of the CDR3 is 15 residues. With V trimmed by 5 bases and J by 7 bases, 10 bases remained unmatched. Here the CDR3 DNA reads TGTGCCACCAGCTACTCGACAGGGGGCCCAGTGACCCAGTACTTC. Protein product: CATSYSTGGPVTQYF.

At least ten counts were recorded for this clonotype. V usage is TRBV20-1 and J usage is TRBJ2-1; D gene unclear. This CDR3 is 11 amino acids long. The germline CDR1 and CDR2 sequences are DFQATT and SNEGSKA (reference sequence). V lost 3 bases, J lost 10 bases, and 10 bases lay in between. The CDR3 DNA sequence: TGCAGTGCTAGGAGTCTGGCCGAGCAGTTCTTC. This gives the protein CSARSLAEQFF.

This clonotype was detected only a few times. The V gene is TRBV18, the J gene TRBJ2-1, with unresolved D. In germline, CDR1 is KGHSH, CDR2 LQKENI. This CDR3 has 13 residues. V gave up 4 bases and J gave up 11 bases, with 15 bases separating them. CDR3: CASSHAEENQQFF. The CDR3, as DNA: TGTGCCAGCTCACACGCTGAGGAGAATCAGCAGTTCTTC.

CDR3 sequence (DNA): TGTGCGAATGGGGACAGCGCTGGCTACACCTTC. This codes for CANGDSAGYTF. This chain uses TRBV2 with TRBJ1-2; 7 bases map to TRBD1. Germline CDR1 and CDR2: SNHLY and FYNNEI. This CDR3 is built from 11 residues.

This rearrangement joins TRBV7-3 to TRBJ2-7; TRBD1 might be the D (6 bases). Trimming removed 5 bases at V and 4 bases at J, with 21 bases between. This CDR3 contains 16 residues. Germline V CDR1 and CDR2: SGHTA, FQGTGA. CDR3 sequence reads: CASSQQGGEPSYEQYF. CDR3 DNA: TGTGCCAGCAGCCAACAGGGTGGCGAACCTTCATACGAGCAGTACTTC.

As for this clonotype: An end of the junction does not agree with germline; a read error may underlie this. This chain connects TRBV4-2 to TRBJ2-7, with a possible D match to TRBD2 (6 bases). Germline CDR1 is LGHNA and CDR2 is YNFKEQ. The CDR3 has 13 amino acids. The CDR3 sequence: CPSSAGISYEQYF. CDR3 DNA sequence: TGTCCCAGCAGCGCGGGGATAAGTTACGAGCAGTACTTC.

The V call is TRBV4-3, the J call TRBJ1-5; D unresolved. Germline V lookup: CDR1 LGHNA, CDR2 YSLEER. The germline V and J ends were trimmed by 4 bases and 0 bases, with 7 bases remaining between them. CDR3 length: 14 residues. DNA of the CDR3: TGCGCCAGCAGCCTAGTGCGTAGCAATCAGCCCCAGCATTTT. Encoded protein: CASSLVRSNQPQHF.

This clonotype was counted ten times or more. The J gene is TRBJ2-7, the V gene TRBV4-2, with 11 positions matching TRBD2. J was trimmed by 2 bases and V by 3 bases; bases with no gene match: 6. The CDR3 sequence is 16 residues long. Germline V gene sequence: CDR1 LGHNA, CDR2 YNFKEQ. CDR3 sequence (DNA): TGTGCCAGCAGCCAGGGCACGGGACTAGCGGCCTACGAGCAGTACTTC. It is translated as CASSQGTGLAAYEQYF.

This clonotype was counted at least ten times. The chain is built from TRBV7-9 and TRBJ2-1, with 12 bases fitting TRBD1. The J segment lost 9 bases and the V segment lost 5 bases, leaving 14 bases of the junction unmatched. This CDR3 is 17 amino acids long. Germline CDR1 is SEHNR and CDR2 is FQNEAQ (reference sequence). CDR3 loop: CASSQHRDRGRFGEQFF. As DNA, the CDR3 is TGTGCCAGCAGCCAGCACCGGGACAGGGGGCGGTTTGGTGAGCAGTTCTTC.